These 24 T cell receptor beta chains share one sample of origin, sequenced in a study of T cell clonotyping in hematopoietic cell transplantation. Some clones are missing from TCRdb's copy, which holds only in-frame ones; the method was immunoSEQ multiplex PCR. The sample has over 15,000 clones, 70% to 85% seen once. As to time point: recipient sample about 28 days before transplant, after cytoreduction. The material sequenced was peripheral blood mononuclear cells, taken before stem cell transplant. All receptors come from a man aged 55 to 70 with acute myeloid leukemia. Some clones in this sample may be carry-over from other donors' samples.

This clone was detected a few times. V usage is TRBV29-1 and J usage is TRBJ2-5; 9 nucleotides align to TRBD2. The CDR3 runs to 15 residues. V shed 7 bases and J 4 bases; nucleotides not matched to a gene: 13. Germline CDR1 and CDR2: SQVTM and ANQGSEA. CDR3 sequence reads: CSADRFSGGRETQYF. In nucleotides, the CDR3 is TGCAGCGCAGATCGATTCAGCGGGGGGAGAGAGACCCAGTACTTC.

The chain carries TRBV5-6 and TRBJ1-1; possible D gene TRBD1, 5 bases. Trimming left V 0 bases short and J 6 bases short, with 12 bases between. The CDR3 contains 14 residues. Germline V gene data show CDR1 as SGHDT and CDR2 as YYEEEE. CDR3 sequence: CASSLGGIWPEAFF. The CDR3 nucleotides read TGTGCCAGCAGCTTGGGGGGGATTTGGCCTGAAGCTTTCTTT. Complete variable domain (other parts from reference TRBV5-6 and TRBJ1-1): DAGVTQSPTHLIKTRGQQVTLRCSPKSGHDTVSWYQQALGQGPQFIFQYYEEEERQRGNFPDRFSGHQFPNYSSELNVNALLLGDSALYLCASSLGGIWPEAFFGQGTRLTVV.

The rearrangement joins TRBV5-1 to TRBJ1-4, with 8 positions matching TRBD1. Losses at the gene ends were 2 bases for V and 7 bases for J; bases not matched to a gene: 4. The length of the CDR3 is 14 residues. Germline V gene lookup returns CDR1 SGHRS and CDR2 YFSETQ. The CDR3 coding sequence is TGCGCCAGCAGCTTTGGACAGGGAGTTGAAAAACTGTTTTTT. Translated, it gives CASSFGQGVEKLFF.

The V and J genes are TRBV25-1 and TRBJ2-1; D is uncertain. This CDR3 spans 11 amino acids. V was cut by 4 bases and J by 7 bases, with 5 bases left in between. From germline, CDR1 is MGHDK and CDR2 SYGVNS. The DNA of the CDR3 is TGTGCCAGCAGTGTGCGGAATGAGCAGTTCTTC. It specifies CASSVRNEQFF.

Regarding this clone: Likely a read error: the CDR3 ends without its conserved phenylalanine or tryptophan. The chain carries TRBV9 and TRBJ1-6; perhaps TRBD1 as D (5 bases). V gave up 4 bases and J gave up 5 bases, with 7 bases separating them. The germline CDR1 and CDR2 sequences are SGDLS and YYNGEE. The CDR3 contains 13 residues. The CDR3: CASSPGDNSPLHS. Here the CDR3 DNA reads TGTGCCAGCAGCCCGGGGGATAATTCACCCCTCCACTCT.

This clone has only a few counts. The genes are TRBV5-1 and TRBJ1-1; 8 bases fit TRBD1. The ends lost 6 bases at V and 1 base at J; junction bases unmatched: 11. CDR3 length: 16 residues. The germline V gene encodes CDR1 SGHRS and CDR2 YFSETQ. CDR3: CASNRGQGSWNTEAFF. In DNA form, the CDR3 reads TGCGCCAGCAACCGCGGACAGGGAAGTTGGAACACTGAAGCTTTCTTT.

The CDR3 spells CASSEGQGEETQYF. CDR3 coding DNA: TGTGCCAGCAGCGAGGGACAGGGAGAAGAGACCCAGTACTTC. V gene TRBV7-8 combines with J gene TRBJ2-5; TRBD1 agrees at 9 bases. V shed 5 bases, J shed 3 bases, and the junction held 4 bases outside the gene matches. CDR3 length: 14 residues. Looked up from germline, CDR1 is SGHVS and CDR2 is FQNEAQ.

The chain combines TRBV28 with TRBJ1-2, with D unresolved. This CDR3 comprises 11 residues. Trimming removed 2 bases at V and 2 bases at J, with 0 bases between. CDR1 MDHEN and CDR2 SYDVKM come from the germline V gene. The DNA of the CDR3 is TGTGCCAGCAGTTTAAACTATGGCTACACCTTC. It is translated as CASSLNYGYTF.

This clone was found once. The chain uses TRBV6-5 and TRBJ1-3; 7 nucleotides agree with TRBD1. Germline loops: CDR1 MNHEY, CDR2 SVGAGI. V shed 4 bases, J shed 4 bases, and the junction held 7 bases outside the gene matches. This CDR3 is built from 15 residues. The CDR3 region is CASSSRQGGGNTIYF. The CDR3 DNA reads as TGTGCCAGCAGTTCCAGACAGGGCGGCGGAAACACCATATATTTT.

The CDR3 reads CASTPGTWEETQYF. The CDR3, as DNA: TGTGCCAGCACCCCCGGGACCTGGGAAGAGACCCAGTACTTC. The chain uses TRBV2 and TRBJ2-5; tentatively, D is TRBD1 or TRBD2 (5 bases each). The germline V and J ends were trimmed by 7 bases and 3 bases, with 15 bases remaining between them. The CDR3 is made up of 14 amino acids. The germline V gene encodes CDR1 SNHLY and CDR2 FYNNEI. Drawing the rest from reference TRBV2 and TRBJ2-5, the complete variable domain is EPEVTQTPSHQVTQMGQEVILRCVPISNHLYFYWYRQILGQKVEFLVSFYNNEISEKSEIFDDQFSVERPDGSNFTLKIRSTKLEDSAMYFCASTPGTWEETQYFGPGTRLLVL.

This clone was seen only once. The rearrangement joins TRBV30 to TRBJ2-5; 11 positions match TRBD1. CDR3 length: 15 residues. Germline CDR1 reads GTSNPN; CDR2 reads SVGIG (reference sequence). The V gene end was trimmed by 8 bases and the J gene end by 4 bases; junction bases not matched to a gene: 12. CDR3 in DNA: TGTGCCACAGATCCGGGACAGGGGGTTCTAGAGACCCAGTACTTC. This gives the protein CATDPGQGVLETQYF.

The chain couples TRBV7-2 to TRBJ2-1; D remains unclear. Germline-derived CDR1 and CDR2 are SGHTA and FQGNSA. V was shortened by 2 bases and J by 8 bases, with 7 bases between the two germline ends. CDR3 length: 12 amino acids. The CDR3 DNA sequence: TGTGCCAGCAGCTTAATGGGTTATGAGCAGTTCTTC. This gives the protein CASSLMGYEQFF. Full variable domain (remainder filled in from reference TRBV7-2 and TRBJ2-1): GAGVSQSPSNKVTEKGKDVELRCDPISGHTALYWYRQSLGQGLEFLIYFQGNSAPDKSGLPSDRFSAERTGGSVSTLTIQRTQQEDSAVYLCASSLMGYEQFFGPGTRLTVL.

The genes are TRBV15 and TRBJ1-2; TRBD1 matches 7 bases. Per the germline V gene, CDR1 is LNHNV and CDR2 is YYDKDF (reference sequence). After removal of 5 bases from V and 4 bases from J, the junction contained 4 bases not matched to a gene. This CDR3 is 13 amino acids long. CDR3 in amino acids: CATSFGTAYGYTF. In DNA form, the CDR3 reads TGTGCCACCAGCTTCGGGACAGCCTATGGCTACACCTTC.

The chain combines TRBV6-5 with TRBJ2-5, with a possible D match to TRBD2 (5 bases). The CDR3 contains 15 residues. Germline-derived CDR1 and CDR2 are MNHEY and SVGAGI. V was trimmed by 6 bases and J by 0 bases, leaving 14 bases between them. The CDR3 protein is CASSPTPGNQETQYF. The CDR3 nucleotides are TGTGCCAGCAGCCCTACACCGGGAAACCAAGAGACCCAGTACTTC.

V and J are TRBV4-1 and TRBJ2-7; weak D call: TRBD2 (6 bases). There are 14 residues in the CDR3. V lost 1 base, J lost 6 bases, and 13 bases lay in between. CDR1 and CDR2 from the germline V gene are MGHRA and YSYEKL. The CDR3 reads CASSQGGWRGEQYF. The CDR3 DNA sequence: TGCGCCAGCAGCCAAGGGGGGTGGAGGGGCGAGCAGTACTTC.

CDR3: CASSQEHSWANEKLFF. As DNA, the CDR3 is TGCGCCAGCAGCCAAGAACACAGTTGGGCTAATGAAAAACTGTTTTTT. The chain joins TRBV4-3 to TRBJ1-4; D is uncertain. CDR1 and CDR2 (germline): LGHNA, YSLEER. This CDR3 is built from 16 residues. V lost 0 bases, J lost 3 bases, and 11 bases lay in between.

This clone was observed a few times. The chain carries TRBV7-6 and TRBJ1-4; a weak D match, TRBD1 (6 bases). With 5 bases removed from V and 8 bases from J, the gap between germline ends came to 21 bases. CDR1 SGHVS and CDR2 FNYEAQ come from the germline V gene. The CDR3 covers 16 residues. The CDR3 reads CASSTASGAEGEKLFF. CDR3 nucleotides: TGTGCCAGCAGCACCGCGTCGGGGGCTGAGGGAGAAAAACTGTTTTTT.

This chain uses TRBV7-2 with TRBJ2-5, with TRBD2 identical over 9 bases. V trimming: 7 bases; J trimming: 5 bases; junction bases outside the gene matches: 8. The germline V gene encodes CDR1 SGHTA and CDR2 FQGNSA. This CDR3 spans 14 amino acids. The CDR3 sequence is CASMPALAGETQYF. The CDR3 DNA reads as TGTGCCAGCATGCCCGCCCTAGCGGGGGAGACCCAGTACTTC.

The chain has TRBV7-6 and TRBJ1-2, with D perhaps TRBD1 (5 bases). Germline V lookup: CDR1 SGHVS, CDR2 FNYEAQ. The CDR3 runs to 14 residues. The V gene lost 4 bases and the J gene lost 2 bases, with 11 bases spanning the gap. CDR3 coding DNA: TGTGCCAGCAGCTCTTTACGGGACAACTATGGCTACACCTTC. It codes for CASSSLRDNYGYTF.

The V and J genes are TRBV28 and TRBJ1-4; D possibly corresponds to TRBD1 (6 bases). CDR1 MDHEN and CDR2 SYDVKM come from the germline V gene. With 1 base removed from V and 8 bases from J, the gap between germline ends came to 11 bases. The CDR3 is made up of 14 amino acids. The CDR3 spells CASSLYGGGEKLFF. CDR3 nucleotide sequence: TGTGCCAGCAGTTTATATGGGGGCGGGGAAAAACTGTTTTTT.

This clone was picked up a small number of times. The rearrangement links TRBV9 to TRBJ1-1; D remains unclear. CDR1 SGDLS and CDR2 YYNGEE come from the germline V gene. This CDR3 comprises 14 residues. V was cut by 0 bases and J by 5 bases, with 11 bases left in between. The CDR3 loop is CASSVGPGKTEAFF. DNA of the CDR3: TGTGCCAGCAGCGTAGGTCCGGGGAAGACTGAAGCTTTCTTT.

V and J are TRBV5-1 and TRBJ1-1; D possibly corresponds to TRBD1 (5 bases). V gave up 4 bases and J gave up 5 bases, with 15 bases separating them. Germline assignment: CDR1 SGHRS and CDR2 YFSETQ. This CDR3 comprises 14 residues. CDR3 DNA sequence: TGCGCCAGCAGCGCCACTCAGGGACTGACTGAAGCTTTCTTT. This translates into CASSATQGLTEAFF.

The chain links TRBV10-3 to TRBJ1-6; 8 nucleotides align to TRBD1. V was clipped by 2 bases and J by 10 bases; unmatched bases: 4. From germline, CDR1 is ENHRY and CDR2 SYGVKD. The CDR3 totals 14 residues. For the CDR3, the DNA is TGTGCCATCAGTGAGGCAGGGGGCGGCTCACCCCTCCACTTT. Its translation is CAISEAGGGSPLHF.

V is TRBV30 and J is TRBJ1-6; TRBD1 is a possible D gene (5 bases). This CDR3 has 16 residues. In germline, CDR1 is GTSNPN, CDR2 SVGIG (reference sequence). The V end lost 0 bases, the J end lost 9 bases, and 18 bases lay between the germline ends. This chain's CDR3 is CAWSVGEAGLISPLHF. The CDR3 bases are TGTGCCTGGAGTGTGGGAGAGGCAGGGCTCATTTCACCCCTCCACTTT.